This T cell receptor beta chain was identified in a study of cytomegalovirus exposure and HLA in healthy donors (dated by TCRdb to about 2017). About the full investigation: In an earlier analysis of 587 of the donors, 250 to 350 Gb of sequence data and some 100 million unique TCR beta sequences from about 190 million T cells were reported. Around 300 gigabases of sequencing data and tens of millions of unique TCR sequences were included in an early release covering several hundred HLA-typed donors. Of the roughly 390 genotyped donors, approximately 80% were placed in the genetic ancestry cluster associated with self-reported Caucasian donors. The study was designed to test whether signatures of past pathogen exposure could be identified by cataloging public T cell receptors. The T cell repertoires of several hundred subjects were profiled by immunosequencing and related to cytomegalovirus serostatus. Along with the roughly 710-subject first cohort, a separate validation cohort of over a hundred different subjects was used. To predict cytomegalovirus infection status, the study combined high-throughput TCR immunosequencing, statistical association of individual TCRs with disease status, and machine learning. A later analysis re-analyzed previously published TCR beta repertoires from 550 to 700 donors and added high-resolution HLA genotyping to study TCR occurrence patterns. Rather than drawing on any new phenotypic data, the later analysis identified candidate immune exposures from TCR beta sequences and the way those sequences occurred across donors. To decide whether each TCR beta V gene segment behaved as functional or pseudogenic, an earlier analysis of 587 of the donors relied on high-throughput TCR beta sequencing. Donor age, sex, ethnicity and CMV serostatus were compiled together with the repertoire data. A later genetic analysis used genome-wide SNP genotypes for 398 of the 666 donors, treating that subset as a discovery cohort. All discovery cohort repertoires had been generated on a single sequencing platform. HLA typing included class I and class II loci at four-digit resolution. Typing coverage differed by locus: A, B, C, DRB1 and DQB1 were typed in roughly 620-630 donors, DQA1 in about 560, DPA1 in 600 to 610, and DPB1 in just under 490. Roughly 5 DR-DQ haplotypes were treated as single units for association and clustering because of strong linkage in the cohort. Among some 410 genotyped donors of the cohort, an average of roughly 240,000 unique TCR beta nucleotide sequences were sequenced per donor, about a sixth of them non-productive.

CDR1 MGHRA and CDR2 YSYEKL were looked up in the germline V gene. The CDR3, from cysteine to phenylalanine, totals 16 residues. Only CDR3 DNA is held: 48 bases, read in frame from base 1. Germline trimming amounts to 4 bases on V and 7 bases on J, with 6 as the count of junction bases outside the gene matches. The cohort consisted of 600 to 750 healthy bone marrow donors. All cohort members were sampled while nominally healthy, although unrecorded immune exposures were likely present. The donor was CMV seronegative and belonged to the group of 320 or so seronegative cohort members. Each donor provided a peripheral blood sample, and peripheral blood mononuclear cells were used for TCR beta sequencing. Genomic DNA extraction from the blood cell samples was performed with the Qiagen DNeasy Blood Extraction Kit. With regard to this clone: Its antigen target is currently unknown. Base qualities were left out, and no much larger clone turns up one base away.

What the work shows at the level of the full study, not this receptor alone: According to a later analysis, most CMV-associated TCR beta chains appeared to be HLA-restricted, and the HLA associations seemed to be driven largely by CMV exposure. Only TCR beta chains were sequenced in this cohort, and the absence of alpha or paired-chain data limited detectable features. Correlated functional status among segregating V segments might be attributable to linkage disequilibrium, but an unknown experimental factor could not be ruled out. Some IMGT-functional V segments, including TRBV6-2 and TRBV6-3, could not be told apart with the 87-base-pair reads, so those segments were excluded. According to a later genetic analysis, donors in an Asian-associated ancestry cluster had fewer N-insertions in productive TCRs than the approximately 610-donor mean. A further reported finding was that TCR beta sequences accurately predicted the HLA-A and HLA-B alleles for most subjects in the first cohort. In an earlier analysis of some 540 of the donors, most TCR beta V segments appeared in productive rearrangements about 87% or about 30% of the time, broadly matching IMGT annotations. In a later genetic analysis, a missense DCLRE1C variant was associated with V-gene and J-gene trimming of TCR beta chains, and the association was replicated in an independent cohort. Most TCR sequences were observed very rarely across donors, whereas some public TCRs were present in many individuals. In a later analysis, HLA-associated TCR beta chains were found to be more clonally expanded and to have lower generation probabilities than equally common non-associated chains. Because some donors lacked HLA typing at each locus, the association tests relied only on the typed subset. A few of the identified cytomegalovirus-associated TCR beta chains were confirmed in vitro to be specific for cytomegalovirus antigens. CMV serostatus was the only immune exposure information available for the cohort. The classifier was reported to diagnose cytomegalovirus status with high specificity and sensitivity in both the original and validation cohorts. According to a later analysis, TCR association rates differed among HLA loci, with DRB1 alleles showing the most associated TCRs and HLA-C alleles showing the fewest. Because counts were too low, some 17 rarely observed V segments, including chromosome 9 orphons, were left out of the earlier analysis of some 600 of the donors. A later analysis associated 16,951 TCR beta sequences with specific HLA alleles at a false discovery rate of 0.05. In the study, around 150 TCR beta chains were listed as associated with cytomegalovirus. When HLA alleles, especially DR and DQ, strongly co-occurred, attributing TCR associations to individual alleles was difficult. The authors suggested that the approach could potentially be generalized to other disease states and immunological phenotypes. Sequencing depth was assumed to be roughly uniform across donors in the presence/absence analyses, though that assumption may not hold. A group of highly shared sequence variants was considered likely to be a technical artifact of the sequencing pipeline. In a later analysis, several top co-occurrence clusters were reported to appear linked to parvovirus B19, influenza, CMV and Epstein-Barr virus.

The library came from the immunoSEQ multiplex PCR assay. A mixture of 60 forward primers for TCR Vbeta segments and 13 reverse primers for TCR Jbeta segments was used in the multiplex PCR. The CDR3 region of rearranged TCR beta genes was amplified from genomic DNA with a multiplex PCR assay. The Illumina HiSeq System was used to sequence the amplified TCR beta libraries as 87-base-pair reads. The study's own analysis went as follows. A later analysis counted around 72 million unique TCR beta chains across the 650 to 700 repertoires, and around 12 million of these chains were shared by at least two donors. To remove PCR and sequencing errors, raw reads were error-corrected and collapsed into unique sequences using a nearest-neighbor algorithm that merged closely related sequences. CDR3 sequences were aligned to IMGT reference sequences to assign V, D and J gene segments. For a sequence to be retained, a match of at least six nucleotides to both a V gene segment and a J gene segment was required. A rearrangement was called productive if the CDR3 had no stop codons and remained in frame with V and J, and every other rearrangement was called non-productive. Following IMGT convention, CDR3 was defined as the stretch from the second conserved V-encoded cysteine to the conserved J-encoded phenylalanine. The earlier analysis of around 640 of the donors excluded sequences that lacked an unambiguous match to a single V gene segment. An earlier analysis of about 600 of the donors called V segments functional above 56.7% productive rearrangements and segregating when the between-donor standard deviation exceeded 5%. A statistical classification framework was developed to diagnose cytomegalovirus status using the catalog of TCR beta chain sequences. In a later analysis, V and J genes were assigned by comparing TCR nucleotide sequences against IMGT/GENE-DB human TR gene sequences. The TCRdist pipeline was used in a later analysis to assign CDR3 sequences and most-parsimonious VDJ recombination scenarios. In a later analysis, every TCR beta chain was defined by the combination of its CDR3 amino acid sequence and its V-gene family, and reads without a unique V-gene family were dropped. As a way to deal with suspected cross-contamination and a sequencing artifact, a later analysis dropped 450 to 700 nucleotide sequences that were highly shared and had low generation probability. In a later analysis, a clonal expansion index for each public chain was calculated from normalized within-repertoire ranks of inferred template counts. In a later analysis, generation probabilities were computed with a VDJ recombination model fitted to out-of-frame rearrangements, and the resulting probabilities were checked against IGoR. Hypergeometric tests were used in a later analysis to score TCR-TCR, TCR-HLA and TCR-CMV co-occurrence, with a repertoire-size bias correction applied to the TCR pairs. To estimate false discovery rates, a later analysis permuted the HLA or CMV assignments 20 times. In a later analysis, co-occurring TCRs were grouped using DBSCAN, with TCRdist sequence similarity added in when clustering inside HLA-allele-positive subsets. Repertoires with fewer than 30,000 or more than 120,000 public chains were left out of co-occurrence clustering, as were about five repertoires with anomalous nucleotide sharing. Here the immuneACCESS table is served through TCRdb, limited to in-frame sequences with V and J called. Missing clones are a known gap in these copies; in checked studies unresolved V genes cover under half, and the rest lacks a known reason. That table furnishes V, J and clone size, whereas the DNA furnished D and trimming. The sample table records approximately 88,000 clones; 60% to 80% of these occur just once. The top ten hold about 3.8% of the sample.

Sequenced material: PBMCs. The rearranged chain carries TRBV4-1 and TRBJ1-6; TRBD1 agrees with 11 junctional bases. The receptor was derived from a man aged 25 to 40 in good health and CMV-seronegative. CDR3 sequence: CASSLSGTGGNSPLHF. The DNA is as follows: TGCGCCAGCAGCCTATCCGGGACAGGGGGAAATTCACCCCTCCACTTT.